These 5 T cell receptor beta chains were all obtained from the same sample, sequenced in a study of blood T cell dynamics during melanoma immunotherapy. TCRdb's table, derived via immunoSEQ multiplex PCR, lists solely in-frame clones and lacks some. The sample has some 11,000 clones, 87% seen once. Time point: week 3, after first cycle of checkpoint inhibitor. The material sequenced was blood, taken from a patient treated with checkpoint blockade. These receptors came from a human donor with melanoma.

The chain joins TRBV10-3 to TRBJ2-7, with 9 bases that match TRBD2. Germline CDR1 ENHRY, CDR2 SYGVKD. The junction had 15 bases not matched to a gene; V was cut back by 5 bases and J by 7 bases. This CDR3 has 16 residues. CDR3 DNA sequence: TGTGCCATCAGTTTCGGCGGGGGGGCCCTAGGGAGTGAGCAGTACTTC. Amino acids: CAISFGGGALGSEQYF.

The chain recombines TRBV11-2 with TRBJ2-2; TRBD2 matches at 10 bases. This CDR3 is built from 15 residues. Germline V lookup: CDR1 SGHAT, CDR2 FQNNGV. The J segment lost 7 bases and the V segment lost 6 bases, leaving 8 bases of the junction unmatched. The CDR3 DNA follows: TGTGCCAGCAGTCAGGCGGGACTAGCGAGCGGGGAGCTGTTTTTT. Translating it yields CASSQAGLASGELFF.

The chain is built from TRBV19 and TRBJ1-4; 7 bases agree with TRBD1. CDR1 is LNHDA, CDR2 SQIVND, per germline (reference sequence). V lost 5 bases and J lost 8; bases outside the gene matches: 11. This CDR3 region has 15 residues. CDR3 sequence reads: CASSPSTGRKEKLFF. CDR3 nucleotides: TGTGCCAGTAGTCCATCGACAGGGCGAAAAGAAAAACTGTTTTTT.

The rearrangement links TRBV6-5 to TRBJ1-2, with 10 bases that match TRBD1. CDR3 length: 15 amino acids. The germline gives CDR1 MNHEY, CDR2 SVGAGI. The junction had 4 bases not matched to a gene; V was cut back by 5 bases and J by 1 base. The CDR3 loop reads CASSRGQGVNYGYTF. The CDR3 DNA sequence: TGTGCCAGCAGTCGTGGACAGGGGGTTAACTATGGCTACACCTTC.

The rearrangement uses TRBV11-2 and TRBJ2-7, with TRBD2 matching over 8 bases. Germline V gene lookup returns CDR1 SGHAT and CDR2 FQNNGV. CDR3 length equals 16 residues. J lost 2 bases, V lost 1 base, and 7 bases had no gene match. The DNA of the CDR3 is TGTGCCAGCAGCTTAGGGGCGGGGGGCGTCACCTACGAGCAGTACTTC. This translates into CASSLGAGGVTYEQYF.